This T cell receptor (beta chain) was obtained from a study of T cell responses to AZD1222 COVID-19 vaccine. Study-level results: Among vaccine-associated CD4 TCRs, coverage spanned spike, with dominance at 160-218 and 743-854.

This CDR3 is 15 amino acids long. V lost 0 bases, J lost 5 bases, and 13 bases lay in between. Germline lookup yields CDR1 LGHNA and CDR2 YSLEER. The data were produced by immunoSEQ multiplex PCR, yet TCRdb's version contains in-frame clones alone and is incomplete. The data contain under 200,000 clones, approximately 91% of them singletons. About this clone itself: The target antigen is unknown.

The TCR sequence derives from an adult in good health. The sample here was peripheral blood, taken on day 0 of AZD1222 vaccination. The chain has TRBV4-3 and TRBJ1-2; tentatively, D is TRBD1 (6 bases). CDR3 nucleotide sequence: TGCGCCAGCAGCCAAGAGCCCCAGGGGAGGTATGGCTACACCTTC. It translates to CASSQEPQGRYGYTF.